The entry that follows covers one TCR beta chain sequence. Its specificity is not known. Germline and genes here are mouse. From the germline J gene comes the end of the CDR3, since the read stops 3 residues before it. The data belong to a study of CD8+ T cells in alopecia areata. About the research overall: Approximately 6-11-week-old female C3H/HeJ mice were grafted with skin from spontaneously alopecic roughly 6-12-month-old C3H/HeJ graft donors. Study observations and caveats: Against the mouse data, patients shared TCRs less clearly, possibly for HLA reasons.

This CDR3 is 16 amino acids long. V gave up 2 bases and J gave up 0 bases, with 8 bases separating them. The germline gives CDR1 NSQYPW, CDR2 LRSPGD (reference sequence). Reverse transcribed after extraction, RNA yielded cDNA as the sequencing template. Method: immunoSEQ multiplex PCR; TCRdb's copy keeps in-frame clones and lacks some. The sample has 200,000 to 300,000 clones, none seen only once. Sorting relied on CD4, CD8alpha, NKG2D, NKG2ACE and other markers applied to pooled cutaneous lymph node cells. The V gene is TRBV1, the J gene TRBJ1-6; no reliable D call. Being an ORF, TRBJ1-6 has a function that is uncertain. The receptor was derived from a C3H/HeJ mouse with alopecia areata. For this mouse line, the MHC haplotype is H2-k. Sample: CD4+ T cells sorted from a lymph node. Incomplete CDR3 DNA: TGCACCTGCAGTGCACCAGAAATTTCCTATAATTCGCCC. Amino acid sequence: CTCSAPEISYNSP. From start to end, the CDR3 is CTCSAPEISYNSPLYF.